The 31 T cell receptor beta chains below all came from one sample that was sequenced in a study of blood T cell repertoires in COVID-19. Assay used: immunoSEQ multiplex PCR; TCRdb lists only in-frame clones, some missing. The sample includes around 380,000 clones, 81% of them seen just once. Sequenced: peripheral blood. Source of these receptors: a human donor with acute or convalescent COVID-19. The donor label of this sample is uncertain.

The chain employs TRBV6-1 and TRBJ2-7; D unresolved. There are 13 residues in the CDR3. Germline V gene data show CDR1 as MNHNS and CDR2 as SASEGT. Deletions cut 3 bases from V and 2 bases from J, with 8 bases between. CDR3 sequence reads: CASSDSIAYEQYF. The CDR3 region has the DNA TGTGCCAGCAGTGACAGTATCGCCTACGAGCAGTACTTC.

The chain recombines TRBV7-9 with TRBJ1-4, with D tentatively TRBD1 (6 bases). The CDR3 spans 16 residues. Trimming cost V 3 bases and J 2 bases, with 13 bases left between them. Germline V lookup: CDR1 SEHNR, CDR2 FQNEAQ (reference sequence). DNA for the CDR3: TGTGCCAGCAGCTTGGGTAGGGGGAGTACTAATGAAAAACTGTTTTTT. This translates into CASSLGRGSTNEKLFF.

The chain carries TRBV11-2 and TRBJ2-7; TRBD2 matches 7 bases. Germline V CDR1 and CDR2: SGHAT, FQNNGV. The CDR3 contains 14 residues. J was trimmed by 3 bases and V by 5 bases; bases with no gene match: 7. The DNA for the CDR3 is TGTGCCAGCAGCCCAAGACTAGCTTACTACGAGCAGTACTTC. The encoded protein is CASSPRLAYYEQYF.

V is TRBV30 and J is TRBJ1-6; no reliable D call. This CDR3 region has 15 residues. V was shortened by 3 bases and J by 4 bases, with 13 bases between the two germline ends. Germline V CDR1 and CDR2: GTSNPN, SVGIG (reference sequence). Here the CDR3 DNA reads TGTGCCTGGAGGAGTGCTGAACAGTATAATTCACCCCTCCACTTT. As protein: CAWRSAEQYNSPLHF.

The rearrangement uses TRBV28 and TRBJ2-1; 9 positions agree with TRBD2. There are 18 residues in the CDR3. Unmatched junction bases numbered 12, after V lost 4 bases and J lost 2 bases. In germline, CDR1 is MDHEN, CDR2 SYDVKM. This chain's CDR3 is CASSSLPGLAGTYNEQFF. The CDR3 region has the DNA TGTGCCAGCAGTTCGCTGCCCGGGCTAGCGGGAACCTACAATGAGCAGTTCTTC.

The CDR3 sequence: CAWSRGTGGHSNQPQHF. The DNA for the CDR3 is TGTGCCTGGAGTAGGGGGACAGGGGGTCATAGCAATCAGCCCCAGCATTTT. This sequence joins TRBV30 and TRBJ1-5; 11 positions agree with TRBD1. The ends lost 2 bases at V and 0 bases at J; junction bases unmatched: 6. This CDR3 comprises 17 residues. In germline, CDR1 is GTSNPN, CDR2 SVGIG (reference sequence).

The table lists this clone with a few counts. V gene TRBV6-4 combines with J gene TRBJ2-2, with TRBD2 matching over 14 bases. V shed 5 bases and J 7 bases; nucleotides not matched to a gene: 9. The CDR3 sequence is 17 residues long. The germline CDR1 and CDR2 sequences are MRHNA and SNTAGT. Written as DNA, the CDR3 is TGTGCCAGCAGTACGACTAGCGGGGGGGCCGCTGACGGGGAGCTGTTTTTT. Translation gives CASSTTSGGAADGELFF.

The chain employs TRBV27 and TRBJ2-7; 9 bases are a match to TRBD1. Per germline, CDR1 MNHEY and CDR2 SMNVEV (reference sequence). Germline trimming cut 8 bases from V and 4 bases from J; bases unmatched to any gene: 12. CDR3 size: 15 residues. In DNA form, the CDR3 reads TGTGCCAGCCAGAGTGTAGGGACAGGGTCATACGAGCAGTACTTC. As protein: CASQSVGTGSYEQYF.

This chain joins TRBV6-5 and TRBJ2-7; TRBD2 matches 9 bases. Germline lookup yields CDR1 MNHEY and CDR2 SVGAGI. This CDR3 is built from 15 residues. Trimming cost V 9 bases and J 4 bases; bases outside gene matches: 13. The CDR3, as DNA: TGTGCCAGTAAGACCATAAGCGGGGGGACGTACGAGCAGTACTTC. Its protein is CASKTISGGTYEQYF.

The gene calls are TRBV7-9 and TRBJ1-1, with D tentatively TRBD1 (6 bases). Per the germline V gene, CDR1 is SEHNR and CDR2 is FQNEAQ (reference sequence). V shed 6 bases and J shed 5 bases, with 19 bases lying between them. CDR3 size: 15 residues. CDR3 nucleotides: TGTGCCAGCAGACATTCTCAGGGGAGATTGACTGAAGCTTTCTTT. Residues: CASRHSQGRLTEAFF.

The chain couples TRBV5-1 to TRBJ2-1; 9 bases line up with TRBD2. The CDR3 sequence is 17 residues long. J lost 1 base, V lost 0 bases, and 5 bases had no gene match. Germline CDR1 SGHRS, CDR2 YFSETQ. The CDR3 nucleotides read TGCGCCAGCAGCTTGGCCGCTAGCGGGAAATCCTACAATGAGCAGTTCTTC. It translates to CASSLAASGKSYNEQFF.

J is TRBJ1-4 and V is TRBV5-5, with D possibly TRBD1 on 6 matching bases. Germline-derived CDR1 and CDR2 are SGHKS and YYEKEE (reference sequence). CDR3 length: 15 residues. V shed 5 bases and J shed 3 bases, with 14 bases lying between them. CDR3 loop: CASSPGGAANEKLFF. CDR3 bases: TGTGCCAGCAGTCCCGGGGGGGCGGCTAATGAAAAACTGTTTTTT.

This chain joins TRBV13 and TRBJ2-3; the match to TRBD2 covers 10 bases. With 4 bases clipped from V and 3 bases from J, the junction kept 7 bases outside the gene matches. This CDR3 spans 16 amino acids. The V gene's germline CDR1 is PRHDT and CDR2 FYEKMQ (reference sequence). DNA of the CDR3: TGTGCCAGCAGCTCGTCAGCGGGGGGGCCGACAGATACGCAGTATTTT. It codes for CASSSSAGGPTDTQYF.

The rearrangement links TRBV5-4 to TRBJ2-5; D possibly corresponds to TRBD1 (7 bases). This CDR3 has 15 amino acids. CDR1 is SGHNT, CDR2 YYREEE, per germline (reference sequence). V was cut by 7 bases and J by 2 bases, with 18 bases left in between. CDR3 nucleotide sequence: TGTGCCAGCGCCCGTCAGGGGGGATTGCAAGAGACCCAGTACTTC. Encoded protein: CASARQGGLQETQYF.

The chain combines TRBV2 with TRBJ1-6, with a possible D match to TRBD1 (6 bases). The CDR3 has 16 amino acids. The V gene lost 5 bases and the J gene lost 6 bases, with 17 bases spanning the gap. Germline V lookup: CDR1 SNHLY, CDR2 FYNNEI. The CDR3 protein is CASSPYNTGTNSPLHF. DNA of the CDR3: TGTGCCAGCAGTCCCTATAACACAGGGACTAATTCACCCCTCCACTTT.

CDR3: CASSLLPDRDEQFF. Here the CDR3 DNA reads TGCGCCAGCAGTTTGCTACCTGACAGGGATGAGCAGTTCTTC. V gene TRBV5-1 combines with J gene TRBJ2-1; 7 bases are a match to TRBD1. Looked up from germline, CDR1 is SGHRS and CDR2 is YFSETQ. The CDR3 has 14 amino acids. J lost 8 bases, V lost 5 bases, and 10 bases had no gene match. Filled out from reference TRBV5-1 and TRBJ2-1, the complete variable domain reads KAGVTQTPRYLIKTRGQQVTLSCSPISGHRSVSWYQQTPGQGLQFLFEYFSETQRNKGNFPGRFSGRQFSNSRSEMNVSTLELGDSALYLCASSLLPDRDEQFFGPGTRLTVL.

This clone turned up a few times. This CDR3 is CASGRQNTEAFF. CDR3 DNA: TGTGCCAGCGGAAGACAGAACACTGAAGCTTTCTTT. This chain uses TRBV12-3 or TRBV12-4 with TRBJ1-1; D is uncertain. This CDR3 is built from 12 residues. V was trimmed by 8 bases and J by 1 base, leaving 8 bases between them.

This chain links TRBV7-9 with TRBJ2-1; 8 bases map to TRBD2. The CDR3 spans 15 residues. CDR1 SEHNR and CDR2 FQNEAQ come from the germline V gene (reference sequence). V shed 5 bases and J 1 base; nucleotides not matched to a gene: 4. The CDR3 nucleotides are TGTGCCAGCAGCCGCACTAGCGGATCCTACAATGAGCAGTTCTTC. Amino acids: CASSRTSGSYNEQFF.

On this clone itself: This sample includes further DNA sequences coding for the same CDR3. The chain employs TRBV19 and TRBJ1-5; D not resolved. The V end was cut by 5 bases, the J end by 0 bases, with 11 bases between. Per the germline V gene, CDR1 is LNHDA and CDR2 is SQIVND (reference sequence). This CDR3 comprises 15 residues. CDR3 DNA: TGTGCCAGTAGTCCATCGGGGTATAGCAATCAGCCCCAGCATTTT. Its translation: CASSPSGYSNQPQHF.

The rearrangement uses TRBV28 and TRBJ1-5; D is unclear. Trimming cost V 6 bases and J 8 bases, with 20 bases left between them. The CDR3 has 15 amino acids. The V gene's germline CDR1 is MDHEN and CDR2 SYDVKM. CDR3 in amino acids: CASSLSVGVDKPQHF. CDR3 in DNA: TGTGCCAGCAGCTTGAGTGTCGGGGTGGATAAGCCCCAGCATTTT.

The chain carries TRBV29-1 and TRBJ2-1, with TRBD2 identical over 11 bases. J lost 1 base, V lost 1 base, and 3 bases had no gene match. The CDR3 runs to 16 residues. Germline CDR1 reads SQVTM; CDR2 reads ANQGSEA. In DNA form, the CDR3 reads TGCAGCGTTGAAGTAGCGGGGGGGCCATCCTACAATGAGCAGTTCTTC. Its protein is CSVEVAGGPSYNEQFF.

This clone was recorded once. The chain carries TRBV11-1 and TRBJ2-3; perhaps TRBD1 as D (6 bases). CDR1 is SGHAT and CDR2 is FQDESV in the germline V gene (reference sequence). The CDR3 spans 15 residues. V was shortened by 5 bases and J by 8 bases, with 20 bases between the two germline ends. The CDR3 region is CASSLQGRSLGTQYF. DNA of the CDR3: TGTGCCAGCAGCCTGCAGGGGCGCAGTTTAGGTACGCAGTATTTT.

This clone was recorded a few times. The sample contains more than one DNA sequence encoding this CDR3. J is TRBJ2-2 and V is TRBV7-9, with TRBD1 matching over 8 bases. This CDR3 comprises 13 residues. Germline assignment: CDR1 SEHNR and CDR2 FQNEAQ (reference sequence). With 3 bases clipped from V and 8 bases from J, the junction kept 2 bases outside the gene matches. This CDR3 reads CASSLTGVGELFF. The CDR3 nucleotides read TGTGCCAGCAGCTTGACAGGGGTGGGGGAGCTGTTTTTT. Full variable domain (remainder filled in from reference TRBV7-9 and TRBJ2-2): DTGVSQNPRHKITKRGQNVTFRCDPISEHNRLYWYRQTLGQGPEFLTYFQNEAQLEKSRLLSDRFSAERPKGSFSTLEIQRTEQGDSAMYLCASSLTGVGELFFGEGSRLTVL.

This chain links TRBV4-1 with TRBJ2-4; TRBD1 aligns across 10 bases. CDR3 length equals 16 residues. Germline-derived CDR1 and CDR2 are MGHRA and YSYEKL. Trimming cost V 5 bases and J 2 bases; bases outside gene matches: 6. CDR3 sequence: CASSARQGATKNIQYF. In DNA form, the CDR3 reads TGCGCCAGCAGCGCTCGACAGGGGGCGACCAAAAACATTCAGTACTTC.

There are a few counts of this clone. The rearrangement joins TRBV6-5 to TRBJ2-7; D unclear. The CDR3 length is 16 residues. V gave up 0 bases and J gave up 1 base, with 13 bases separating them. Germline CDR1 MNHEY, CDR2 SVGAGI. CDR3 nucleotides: TGTGCCAGCAGTTACTCGAAATCATACGGGTCCTACGAGCAGTACTTC. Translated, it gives CASSYSKSYGSYEQYF.

The CDR3 DNA follows: TGTGCCAGCAGCCAATTCGGAGTTAACACTGAAGCTTTCTTT. Its protein product is CASSQFGVNTEAFF. The chain combines TRBV3-1 (or the pseudogene TRBV3-2) with TRBJ1-1; D gene uncertain. The CDR3 runs to 14 residues. V was cut by 2 bases and J by 2 bases, with 9 bases left in between. Germline V CDR1 and CDR2: LGHDT, YNNKEL (reference sequence).

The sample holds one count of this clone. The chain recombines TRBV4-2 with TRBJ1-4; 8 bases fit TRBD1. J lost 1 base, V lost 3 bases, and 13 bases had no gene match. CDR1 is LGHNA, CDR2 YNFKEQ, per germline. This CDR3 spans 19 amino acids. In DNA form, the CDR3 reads TGTGCCAGCAGCCATCCAATTGACAGGGGAATAGTAACTAATGAAAAACTGTTTTTT. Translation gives CASSHPIDRGIVTNEKLFF.

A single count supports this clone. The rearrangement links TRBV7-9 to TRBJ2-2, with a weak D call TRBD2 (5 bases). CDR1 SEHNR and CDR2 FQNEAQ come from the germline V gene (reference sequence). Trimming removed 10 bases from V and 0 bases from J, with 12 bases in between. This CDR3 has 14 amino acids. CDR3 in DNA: TGTGCCACCGCGGGCCCCCCGAACACCGGGGAGCTGTTTTTT. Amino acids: CATAGPPNTGELFF.

The CDR3 is CASSRLAGGPRETQYF. In nucleotides, the CDR3 is TGCGCCAGCAGCAGGCTAGCGGGAGGGCCCCGGGAGACCCAGTACTTC. V gene TRBV5-1 combines with J gene TRBJ2-5, with 12 nucleotides matching TRBD2. The length of the CDR3 is 16 residues. V dropped 4 bases and J dropped 5; count of bases not matched to a gene: 9. Germline CDR1 is SGHRS and CDR2 is YFSETQ. The full variable domain, its missing parts supplied by reference TRBV5-1 and TRBJ2-5, is KAGVTQTPRYLIKTRGQQVTLSCSPISGHRSVSWYQQTPGQGLQFLFEYFSETQRNKGNFPGRFSGRQFSNSRSEMNVSTLELGDSALYLCASSRLAGGPRETQYFGPGTRLLVL.

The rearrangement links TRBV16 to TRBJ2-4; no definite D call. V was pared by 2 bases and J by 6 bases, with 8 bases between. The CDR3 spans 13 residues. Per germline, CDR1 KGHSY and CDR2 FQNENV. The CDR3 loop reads CASSQTAVNIQYF. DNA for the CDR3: TGTGCCAGCAGCCAAACAGCAGTAAACATTCAGTACTTC.

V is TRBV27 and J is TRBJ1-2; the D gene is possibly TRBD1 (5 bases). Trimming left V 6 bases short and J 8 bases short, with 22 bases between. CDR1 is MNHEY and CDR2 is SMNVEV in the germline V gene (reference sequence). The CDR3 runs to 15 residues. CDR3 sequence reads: CASSSKGKGISGYTF. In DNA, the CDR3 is TGTGCCAGCAGCTCCAAGGGGAAGGGGATATCCGGCTACACCTTC.